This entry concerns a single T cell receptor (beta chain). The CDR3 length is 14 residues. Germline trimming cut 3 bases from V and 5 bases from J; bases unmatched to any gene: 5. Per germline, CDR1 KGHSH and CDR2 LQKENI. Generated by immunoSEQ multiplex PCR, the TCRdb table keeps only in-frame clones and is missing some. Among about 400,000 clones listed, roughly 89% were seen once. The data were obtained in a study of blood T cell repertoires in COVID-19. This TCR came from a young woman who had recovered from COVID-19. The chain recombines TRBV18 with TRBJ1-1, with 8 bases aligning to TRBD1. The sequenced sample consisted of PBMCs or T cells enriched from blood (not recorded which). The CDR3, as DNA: TGTGCCAGCTCACCCCAACAGGGGGGGACTGAAGCTTTCTTT. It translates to CASSPQQGGTEAFF.